The 19 T cell receptor beta chains reported below all come from one sample, sequenced in a study of CD8+CD57+ T cells in acquired aplastic anemia (dated by TCRdb to about 2018). The sequencing machine was an Illumina HiSeq 2000. Genomic DNA was used as template for profiling of TCR beta VDJ combinations and CDR3 sequences. Using fastp at Q25 and MiXCR, TCRdb reprocessed the public reads and kept productive beta chains. Each CDR3 protein appears once, grouped with its most common genes and DNA. This sample is represented by a few hundred thousand distinct CDR3 sequences; 34% of them were singletons. Of the sample, 1% to 1.3% is held by the ten largest clones. The specimen sequenced was sorted CD4+, CD8+, or CD8+CD57+ T cells (not recorded which) from PBMCs. The receptors were sampled from a human donor in good health, serving as a control.

This clonotype was detected only once. A read error may produce the germline difference seen at one junction end. The chain joins TRBV4-2 to TRBJ1-3, with D possibly matching TRBD1 (5 bases). Germline V CDR1 and CDR2: LGHNA, YNFKEQ. This CDR3 spans 15 amino acids. The CDR3 DNA is TGTGCCGGCAGCCTCGCTGGGGACGGAGGAAACACCATATATTTT. It translates to CAGSLAGDGGNTIYF.

This clonotype appeared many times. This chain joins TRBV6-5 and TRBJ2-7, with 9 bases aligning to TRBD2. This CDR3 has 15 residues. Trimming took 1 base from V and 2 from J; bases not matched to a gene: 3. Germline loops: CDR1 MNHEY, CDR2 SVGAGI. The CDR3 is CASSYFAGGPYEQYF. CDR3 bases: TGTGCCAGCAGTTACTTCGCGGGAGGGCCCTACGAGCAGTACTTC.

This clonotype was seen repeatedly, ten times or more. V gene TRBV10-1 combines with J gene TRBJ1-2; 9 bases are a match to TRBD1. Germline trimming cut 6 bases from V and 7 bases from J; bases unmatched to any gene: 6. This CDR3 is 13 amino acids long. Germline V lookup: CDR1 WNHNN, CDR2 SYGVQD (reference sequence). The CDR3 region has the DNA TGCGCCAGCAGCGGGGACAGGGCGAGTGGCTACACCTTC. Amino acids: CASSGDRASGYTF.

The gene calls are TRBV2 and TRBJ1-2; the match to TRBD1 covers 7 bases. The junction had 6 bases not matched to a gene; V was cut back by 6 bases and J by 2 bases. The CDR3 covers 14 residues. Germline assignment: CDR1 SNHLY and CDR2 FYNNEI. CDR3 in amino acids: CASRWTGDNYGYTF. CDR3 DNA sequence: TGTGCCAGCAGATGGACAGGAGACAACTATGGCTACACCTTC.

This clonotype has ten or more counts. V is TRBV5-1 and J is TRBJ2-5; perhaps TRBD1 as D (6 bases). Trimming took off 2 bases at V and 2 bases at J, with 7 bases between the two ends. The CDR3 sequence is 13 residues long. Germline CDR1 reads SGHRS; CDR2 reads YFSETQ. In DNA form, the CDR3 reads TGCGCCAGCAGCTTACAGGGACAAGAGACCCAGTACTTC. This gives the protein CASSLQGQETQYF.

This clonotype was counted once. This CDR3 fails to terminate in the conserved phenylalanine or tryptophan, so it likely reflects a read error. This chain joins TRBV7-6 and TRBJ1-1; 7 nucleotides align to TRBD1. The CDR3 runs 14 residues. From germline, CDR1 is SGHVS and CDR2 FNYEAQ. The V and J ends lost 4 bases and 1 base, in that order; junction bases with no gene match: 3. As DNA, the CDR3 is TGTGCCAGCAGCTCGACAGGGACGAACACTGAAGCTTTCCTT. Protein product: CASSSTGTNTEAFL.

This clonotype was counted many times. This sequence joins TRBV12-3 or TRBV12-4 and TRBJ2-7, with a tentative D call TRBD1 (5 bases). V lost 6 bases to trimming and J lost 1 base, with 10 bases between them. The CDR3 length is 13 residues. CDR3 amino acids: CASRSTASYEQYF. The CDR3 DNA is TGTGCCAGCAGGTCGACAGCATCCTACGAGCAGTACTTC.

This clonotype has a count of ten or more. This chain links TRBV19 with TRBJ2-7; D possibly corresponds to TRBD1 (5 bases). Germline-derived CDR1 and CDR2 are LNHDA and SQIVND (reference sequence). The germline V and J ends were trimmed by 0 bases and 0 bases, with 9 bases remaining between them. This CDR3 has 15 residues. CDR3 sequence: CASSIDLQASYEQYF. The CDR3 DNA reads TGTGCCAGTAGTATAGATCTACAGGCCTCCTACGAGCAGTACTTC.

This clonotype was seen a handful of times. This chain uses TRBV11-3 with TRBJ2-5; maybe TRBD1 (6 bases). This CDR3 has 16 amino acids. Per germline, CDR1 SGHNT and CDR2 YENEEA. V shed 3 bases and J shed 1 base, with 15 bases lying between them. CDR3 sequence: CASSFFQGWAQETQYF. CDR3 nucleotide sequence: TGTGCCAGCAGCTTTTTTCAGGGGTGGGCCCAAGAGACCCAGTACTTC.

The sample holds one count of this clonotype. The chain combines TRBV6-4 with TRBJ2-4; no definite D call. V lost 4 bases and J lost 7, with 8 bases in between. The germline V gene has CDR1 MRHNA and CDR2 SNTAGT. CDR3 length: 12 amino acids. CDR3 loop: CASSGSTNIQYF. The DNA for the CDR3 is TGTGCCAGCAGTGGGTCGACTAACATTCAGTACTTC.

In this sample, this clonotype turned up a few times. The rearrangement uses TRBV27 and TRBJ2-3, with 7 bases lining up with TRBD2. The CDR3 sequence is 16 residues long. Germline-derived CDR1 and CDR2 are MNHEY and SMNVEV (reference sequence). The V gene end was trimmed by 2 bases and the J gene end by 1 base; junction bases not matched to a gene: 6. The CDR3 spells CASSLMRLAGTDTQYF. The CDR3 DNA reads TGTGCCAGCAGTTTAATGCGACTAGCTGGCACAGATACGCAGTATTTT.

The chain is built from TRBV19 and TRBJ2-1, with TRBD1 as a possible D gene (6 bases). V gave up 9 bases and J gave up 2 bases, with 14 bases separating them. CDR3 length: 14 amino acids. Per germline, CDR1 LNHDA and CDR2 SQIVND (reference sequence). The CDR3: CASNTGSTYNEQFF. The CDR3 nucleotides read TGTGCCAGCAATACAGGGTCCACCTACAATGAGCAGTTCTTC.

In its sample, this clonotype was seen many times. The chain employs TRBV25-1 and TRBJ1-6; 7 bases fit TRBD1. With 8 bases clipped from V and 8 bases from J, the junction kept 12 bases outside the gene matches. Germline values: CDR1 MGHDK, CDR2 SYGVNS. The CDR3 length is 15 residues. The CDR3 DNA sequence: TGTGCCAGCCAGACAAAGGGACAGAACTATTCACCCCTCCACTTT. It specifies CASQTKGQNYSPLHF.

In this sample, this clonotype turned up many times. This rearrangement joins TRBV6-1 to TRBJ1-2; TRBD1 is a possible D gene (5 bases). Germline V gene lookup returns CDR1 MNHNS and CDR2 SASEGT. This CDR3 has 15 residues. Trimming left V 4 bases short and J 3 bases short, with 15 bases between. As DNA, the CDR3 is TGTGCCAGCAGTGCTCCGACAGCGGGGGACTATGGCTACACCTTC. Protein sequence: CASSAPTAGDYGYTF.

The chain is built from TRBV7-3 and TRBJ2-3, with a tentative D call TRBD1 (7 bases). V was shortened by 5 bases and J by 0 bases, with 15 bases between the two germline ends. Germline V gene sequence: CDR1 SGHTA, CDR2 FQGTGA. The CDR3 extends over 16 amino acids. The CDR3 DNA reads TGTGCCAGCAGCGCGCGACAGGGAGGTAGCACAGATACGCAGTATTTT. Amino acids: CASSARQGGSTDTQYF.

This chain links TRBV20-1 with TRBJ1-1; no definite D call. The germline gives CDR1 DFQATT, CDR2 SNEGSKA (reference sequence). The CDR3 length is 15 residues. Trimming took off 5 bases at V and 5 bases at J, with 21 bases between the two ends. Here the CDR3 DNA reads TGCAGTGCTCGCGTGTTGGGAGACCAAGGGACTGAAGCTTTCTTT. It specifies CSARVLGDQGTEAFF.

The chain uses TRBV7-8 and TRBJ1-2, with D maybe TRBD1 (6 bases). The CDR3 extends over 14 amino acids. Germline CDR1 and CDR2: SGHVS and FQNEAQ. CDR3 coding DNA: TGTGTAAGCAGCTTCTTGTGGACAGCGAGTGGCTACACCTTC. Its protein is CVSSFLWTASGYTF.

This clonotype was picked up many times. The CDR3, as DNA: TGCAGCGTTTCCCGTGTCGGGGGTGGAGAGCAGTACTTC. Protein: CSVSRVGGGEQYF. The J gene is TRBJ2-7, the V gene TRBV29-1; D might be TRBD2 (6 bases). The ends were cut back, 5 bases at V and 7 bases at J, with 18 bases in the middle. The CDR3 is 13 amino acids. Germline-derived CDR1 and CDR2 are SQVTM and ANQGSEA.

About this clonotype: It may be a read error: a sequence one base away is much more abundant. The gene calls are TRBV9 and TRBJ1-1, with D hard to call. This CDR3 contains 16 residues. V was pared by 0 bases and J by 5 bases, with 17 bases between. Germline CDR1 is SGDLS and CDR2 is YYNGEE. The CDR3 sequence: CASSVVLSDMSTEAFF. The CDR3 DNA reads TGTGCCAGCAGCGTAGTTCTGTCCGATATGTCTACTGAAGCTTTCTTT.